This T cell receptor beta chain was documented in a study of CD8 T cells in Susac syndrome. V was pared by 0 bases and J by 4 bases, with 12 bases between. Germline CDR1 is SEHNR and CDR2 is FQNEAQ (reference sequence). The CDR3 sequence is 16 residues long. The RNA, roughly 0.45 to 1 ug, was put through reverse transcription using random hexamers. TCR beta CDR3 was amplified by immunoSEQ covering 54 Vbeta and 13 Jbeta. Each CDR3 protein gets one entry after TCRdb re-called the immunoSEQ multiplex PCR reads with MiXCR. The data contain approximately 140,000 distinct CDR3 sequences, 65% to 90% of them seen just once; the ten biggest clones take up roughly 0.5%. TCR beta sequencing was performed on blood CD8+ and CD4+ T cells. Those who served as multiple sclerosis controls were treatment-naive patients with stable or active relapsing-remitting disease. Purification of the CD8+ and CD4+ T cells relied on negative isolation, and TEMRA cells underwent FACS enrichment.

The sequenced material came from CD8+ T cells from PBMCs. The sequence was obtained from a human donor with multiple sclerosis. The V and J genes are TRBV7-9 and TRBJ1-4, with a tentative D call TRBD1 (5 bases). CDR3 loop: CASSLAGGAGNEKLFF. Here the CDR3 DNA reads TGTGCCAGCAGCTTAGCTGGGGGTGCCGGTAATGAAAAACTGTTTTTT.